The 32 T cell receptor beta chains below all came from one sample that was sequenced in a study of molecular identifiers for immune sequencing clone quantification. Using its own MiXCR run on the PCR reads, TCRdb lists one record per CDR3 protein. The sample contains under 800,000 distinct CDR3 sequences, roughly 25% of which appear only once. Sequenced sample: naive CD8+ T cells from blood, with Jurkat cell RNA spiked in. Specified subset: FACS-sorted CD8+CD4-CCR7+CD45RA+ naive T cells. The receptors come from a human donor in good health. Some libraries in this study had Jurkat cell RNA spiked in.

This clonotype was found many times. The gene calls are TRBV5-4 and TRBJ2-7; TRBD2 matches 13 bases. This CDR3 spans 15 amino acids. Germline V CDR1 and CDR2: SGHNT, YYREEE (reference sequence). Germline trimming cut 4 bases from V and 7 bases from J; bases unmatched to any gene: 8. CDR3 DNA: TGTGCCAGCAGCCTCCGGACTAGCGGGAGTGATGAGCAGTACTTC. Protein sequence: CASSLRTSGSDEQYF. The whole variable domain, remainder taken from reference TRBV5-4 and TRBJ2-7, is ETGVTQSPTHLIKTRGQQVTLRCSSQSGHNTVSWYQQALGQGPQFIFQYYREEENGRGNFPPRFSGLQFPNYSSELNVNALELDDSALYLCASSLRTSGSDEQYFGPGTRLTVT.

Concerning this clonotype itself: A much larger clone is a single base away; this may be a read error. Here the CDR3 omits its conserved ending phenylalanine or tryptophan, so a read error is the likely source. The V gene is TRBV5-6, the J gene TRBJ2-5; the D gene is possibly TRBD1 (6 bases). Germline V CDR1 and CDR2: SGHDT, YYEEEE. Trimming took off 4 bases at V and 2 bases at J, with 6 bases between the two ends. This CDR3 has 12 amino acids. This CDR3 is CASSGQQETQYS. DNA of the CDR3: TGTGCCAGCAGCGGACAGCAAGAGACCCAGTACTCC.

About this clonotype itself: A read error may account for a junction end that differs from germline. The CDR3 loop is CANSAPGTSANEKLFF. As DNA, the CDR3 is TGTGCCAACAGCGCCCCAGGGACCTCAGCTAATGAAAAACTGTTTTTT. This rearrangement joins TRBV3-1 to TRBJ1-4; a weak D match, TRBD1 (5 bases). This CDR3 is built from 16 residues. Germline V gene lookup returns CDR1 LGHDT and CDR2 YNNKEL (reference sequence). Complete variable domain (other parts from reference TRBV3-1 and TRBJ1-4): DTAVSQTPKYLVTQMGNDKSIKCEQNLGHDTMYWYKQDSKKFLKIMFSYNNKELIINETVPNRFSPKSPDKAHLNLHINSLELGDSAVYFCANSAPGTSANEKLFFGSGTQLSVL.

This clonotype has more than one count but fewer than ten. Possible read error: a much larger clone is one base away. This chain connects TRBV7-2 to TRBJ2-3, with D uncertain. Germline V gene lookup returns CDR1 SGHTA and CDR2 FQGNSA. V gave up 3 bases and J gave up 3 bases, with 16 bases separating them. The CDR3 runs 16 residues. The CDR3 reads CASSFLEVFGTDTQYF. The CDR3 DNA reads as TGTGCCAGCAGCTTTTTAGAAGTTTTCGGGACAGATACGCAGTATTTT.

A remark on this clonotype: A much larger clonotype is one base distant, so this may be a read error. The gene calls are TRBV29-1 and TRBJ2-1; D might be TRBD2 (6 bases). Germline V gives CDR1 SQVTM, CDR2 ANQGSEA. This CDR3 comprises 15 residues. The CDR3 here is CNVEEGFVSYNEQFF. Here the CDR3 DNA reads TGCAACGTTGAGGAGGGGTTTGTCTCCTACAATGAGCAGTTCTTC.

For this clonotype: This may come from a read error, since a much larger clone is one base off. J is TRBJ2-7 and V is TRBV27; tentative D call: TRBD1 (5 bases). Germline V CDR1 and CDR2: MNHEY, SMNVEV (reference sequence). V dropped 2 bases and J dropped 4 bases, with 12 bases sitting between them. The CDR3 sequence is 14 residues long. CDR3 sequence (DNA): TGTGCCAGCAGTTTAATAAGGGGTGGTTACGAGCAGTACTTC. This translates into CASSLIRGGYEQYF.

This clonotype was counted between two and nine times. This sequence joins TRBV4-3 and TRBJ1-2; D gene uncertain. Germline CDR1 is LGHNA and CDR2 is YSLEER. The V gene lost 0 bases and the J gene lost 4 bases, with 6 bases spanning the gap. This CDR3 is 13 amino acids long. The CDR3 nucleotides read TGCGCCAGCAGCCAAGAAAGGTCCTATGGCTACACCTTC. Translated: CASSQERSYGYTF.

Many counts were recorded for this clonotype. This chain links TRBV5-1 with TRBJ2-7, with TRBD1 as a possible D gene (5 bases). The V and J ends lost 0 bases and 4 bases respectively, with 14 bases between them. From germline, CDR1 is SGHRS and CDR2 YFSETQ. This CDR3 region has 15 residues. CDR3 sequence reads: CASSLGQGKSYEQYF. The CDR3 DNA sequence: TGCGCCAGCAGCTTGGGGCAGGGTAAATCGTACGAGCAGTACTTC.

In this sample, this clonotype turned up a few times. The chain has TRBV19 and TRBJ2-2, with 10 bases lining up with TRBD2. The germline CDR1 and CDR2 sequences are LNHDA and SQIVND (reference sequence). The CDR3 covers 19 residues. The trim removed 7 bases at V and 1 base at J, leaving 15 bases unmatched. The CDR3 protein is CASILRPVGTSENTGELFF. The CDR3 bases are TGTGCCAGTATTCTAAGGCCGGTCGGGACTAGCGAGAACACCGGGGAGCTGTTTTTT.

The gene calls are TRBV12-3 or TRBV12-4 and TRBJ2-3, with D perhaps matching TRBD2 (6 bases). The CDR3 loop spans 12 amino acids. Trimming took off 11 bases at V and 2 bases at J, with 11 bases between the two ends. Written as DNA, the CDR3 is TGTGCCCTACTAGCTCACACAGATACGCAGTATTTT. Amino acid sequence: CALLAHTDTQYF.

Concerning this clonotype itself: Germline is not matched at one junction end, which may reflect a read error. The chain recombines TRBV7-2 with TRBJ2-3; no reliable D call. CDR1 is SGHTA and CDR2 is FQGNSA in the germline V gene. This CDR3 comprises 13 residues. Here the CDR3 reads CARRFVHTDTPYF. In DNA, the CDR3 is TGTGCCCGCCGCTTCGTCCACACCGATACGCCGTATTTT.

CDR3 loop: CASTGGAMNTEAFF. The CDR3 bases are TGTGCCAGCACCGGAGGAGCCATGAACACTGAAGCTTTCTTT. V is TRBV12-3 or TRBV12-4 and J is TRBJ1-1; no definite D call. CDR3 size: 14 residues. V was cut by 7 bases and J by 0 bases, with 12 bases left in between.

The chain couples TRBV7-9 to TRBJ1-6, with D hard to call. Germline values: CDR1 SEHNR, CDR2 FQNEAQ (reference sequence). V lost 1 base, J lost 9 bases, and 7 bases lay in between. There are 13 residues in the CDR3. The CDR3 is CASSLVGSSPLHF. The CDR3 DNA follows: TGTGCCAGCAGCTTAGTTGGGAGTTCACCCCTCCACTTT.

The CDR3 DNA sequence: TGTGCCAGCAGCACCCGACTAGCGGGAGCCAGAGATACGCAGTATTTT. This encodes CASSTRLAGARDTQYF. The V gene is TRBV7-6, the J gene TRBJ2-3; TRBD2 matches at 12 bases. The CDR3 spans 16 residues. The trim removed 5 bases at V and 5 bases at J, leaving 8 bases unmatched. Looked up from germline, CDR1 is SGHVS and CDR2 is FNYEAQ.

The table lists this clonotype with many counts. V is TRBV29-1 and J is TRBJ2-7, with 9 bases fitting TRBD1. Germline assignment: CDR1 SQVTM and CDR2 ANQGSEA. There are 15 residues in the CDR3. V lost 6 bases to trimming and J lost 3 bases; unmatched junction nucleotides: 12. DNA of the CDR3: TGCAGCGTCCGAGGGGGGGACAGGGTAATCTACGAGCAGTACTTC. It encodes CSVRGGDRVIYEQYF.

The chain couples TRBV27 to TRBJ2-7, with 8 bases that match TRBD1. CDR1 and CDR2 from the germline V gene are MNHEY and SMNVEV (reference sequence). This CDR3 contains 14 residues. V shed 6 bases and J 7 bases; nucleotides not matched to a gene: 11. The CDR3 spells CASSLGQGMREQYF. The CDR3 DNA is TGTGCCAGCAGCCTTGGACAGGGCATGAGGGAGCAGTACTTC.

The CDR3 loop is CARRRVVNQPQHF. CDR3 in DNA: TGTGCCAGAAGACGGGTCGTCAATCAGCCCCAGCATTTT. The chain has TRBV5-3 and TRBJ1-5; D is unclear. TRBV5-3 is assigned to the ORF class and has an uncertain function. The V end lost 5 bases, the J end lost 3 bases, and 9 bases lay between the germline ends. The CDR3 covers 13 residues.

The chain is built from TRBV29-1 and TRBJ2-1, with TRBD2 matching 7 bases. Germline assignment: CDR1 SQVTM and CDR2 ANQGSEA. The CDR3 loop spans 13 amino acids. V lost 4 bases to trimming and J lost 8 bases; unmatched junction nucleotides: 8. The DNA for the CDR3 is TGCAGCGTTGTGATGGGAGGGCCGGATGAGCAGTTCTTC. Protein sequence: CSVVMGGPDEQFF.

This clonotype was picked up many times. The chain links TRBV6-5 to TRBJ2-3; a weak D match, TRBD2 (5 bases). The V gene's germline CDR1 is MNHEY and CDR2 SVGAGI. CDR3 length: 15 residues. The V gene lost 3 bases and the J gene lost 1 base, with 11 bases spanning the gap. The CDR3 loop reads CASSYGVGGTDTQYF. CDR3 bases: TGTGCCAGCAGTTATGGGGTCGGGGGCACAGATACGCAGTATTTT.

In the case of this clonotype: This sequence may be a read error, since a much larger clone differs from it by one base. The chain is built from TRBV7-8 and TRBJ2-3, with D hard to call. Trimming left V 5 bases short and J 5 bases short, with 14 bases between. This CDR3 contains 14 residues. The V gene's germline CDR1 is SGHVS and CDR2 FQNEAQ. This CDR3 reads CASSPAFVGDTQYF. The CDR3 bases are TGTGCCAGCAGCCCGGCGTTCGTTGGAGATACGCAGTATTTT.

This clonotype was observed once. A clone one base away is much larger, so this may be a read error. No conserved phenylalanine or tryptophan ends this CDR3, so it is likely a read error. The genes are TRBV7-9 and TRBJ2-1, with TRBD1 as a possible D gene (5 bases). Germline V gives CDR1 SEHNR, CDR2 FQNEAQ (reference sequence). Trimming cost V 6 bases and J 2 bases, with 14 bases left between them. CDR3 length: 15 amino acids. The CDR3 nucleotides read TGTGCCAGCAGTCATGACAGCCGACCCTACAATGAGCAGTTCCTC. Translating gives CASSHDSRPYNEQFL.

This clonotype has a single count. Mismatch with germline at one junction end may stem from a read error. The gene calls are TRBV2 and TRBJ1-1; D not resolved. Germline lookup yields CDR1 SNHLY and CDR2 FYNNEI. The CDR3 runs to 11 residues. DNA of the CDR3: TGTGCCAGCAGTCTGAACACTAAAGCTTTCTTT. It translates to CASSLNTKAFF.

This clonotype was found many times. This chain joins TRBV5-6 and TRBJ2-1, with 13 bases that match TRBD2. Germline trimming cut 5 bases from V and 8 bases from J; bases unmatched to any gene: 4. This CDR3 has 14 residues. Germline lookup yields CDR1 SGHDT and CDR2 YYEEEE. This CDR3 reads CASRGLAGMYEQFF. The CDR3 DNA sequence: TGTGCCAGCAGGGGACTAGCGGGAATGTATGAGCAGTTCTTC.

As regards this clonotype: Being one base from a much bigger clone, this may be a read error. This chain joins TRBV19 and TRBJ1-5; 8 bases are a match to TRBD1. The germline V gene encodes CDR1 LNHDA and CDR2 SQIVND (reference sequence). The CDR3 totals 16 residues. CDR3 loop: CASSMWGAGGNQPQRF. The CDR3 DNA reads as TGTGCCAGTAGTATGTGGGGGGCAGGGGGCAATCAGCCCCAGCGTTTT.

The chain recombines TRBV30 with TRBJ2-7; TRBD2 might be the D (6 bases). This CDR3 contains 12 residues. Germline V CDR1 and CDR2: GTSNPN, SVGIG (reference sequence). V gave up 3 bases and J gave up 2 bases, with 8 bases separating them. CDR3 in DNA: TGTGCCTGGAGAGGACTACCCTACGAGCAGTACTTC. Translated: CAWRGLPYEQYF.

Notes on this clonotype: Possible read error: a much larger clone is one base away. The CDR3: CGARARDRSNEKLFF. CDR3 bases: TGCGGTGCTAGAGCAAGGGATAGATCTAATGAAAAACTGTTTTTT. The chain is built from TRBV20-1 and TRBJ1-4, with D unclear. The CDR3 is 15 amino acids. The germline V gene has CDR1 DFQATT and CDR2 SNEGSKA (reference sequence).

Details on this clonotype: Just one base apart from a much larger clone, this may be a read error. The J gene is TRBJ2-3, the V gene TRBV28; a possible D gene is TRBD2 (6 bases). The V gene's germline CDR1 is MDHEN and CDR2 SYDVKM. Trimming cost V 3 bases and J 5 bases, with 12 bases left between them. This CDR3 spans 14 amino acids. The CDR3 DNA reads as TGTGCCAGCAGTTTGGATAGCGGCATAGATACGCAGTATTTT. Translation: CASSLDSGIDTQYF.

The chain carries TRBV9 and TRBJ2-7; 9 bases are a match to TRBD2. J gave up 2 bases and V 0 bases, and 3 bases lay outside the gene matches. This CDR3 spans 15 amino acids. The germline V gene has CDR1 SGDLS and CDR2 YYNGEE. CDR3 nucleotides: TGTGCCAGCAGCGTAGGGCGGGAGGGCACCTACGAGCAGTACTTC. It yields the protein CASSVGREGTYEQYF.

This clonotype was observed a single time. V and J are TRBV2 and TRBJ2-1; 7 nucleotides align to TRBD2. Germline V gene data show CDR1 as SNHLY and CDR2 as FYNNEI. J gave up 2 bases and V 7 bases, and 14 bases lay outside the gene matches. The CDR3 consists of 17 residues. CDR3 nucleotide sequence: TGTGCCAGCATTCCCTCCCGGGCGGGAGTCGCCTACAATGAGCAGTTCTTC. Protein product: CASIPSRAGVAYNEQFF. The variable domain in full, completed from reference TRBV2 and TRBJ2-1, reads EPEVTQTPSHQVTQMGQEVILRCVPISNHLYFYWYRQILGQKVEFLVSFYNNEISEKSEIFDDQFSVERPDGSNFTLKIRSTKLEDSAMYFCASIPSRAGVAYNEQFFGPGTRLTVL.

Details on this clonotype: With a much larger clone just one base away, this may be a read error. The CDR3 region is CASSLDRDHSYEQYF. The CDR3 region has the DNA TGTGCCAGCAGCTTAGATCGGGACCACTCCTACGAGCAGTACTTC. The chain combines TRBV28 with TRBJ2-7; D possibly matches TRBD1 or TRBD2 (5 bases each). Deletions cut 6 bases from V and 0 bases from J, with 15 bases between. The CDR3 loop spans 15 amino acids. CDR1 is MDHEN, CDR2 SYDVKM, per germline.

This clonotype is a singleton in its sample. A read error may explain this, as a much larger clone is one base away. The genes are TRBV5-1 and TRBJ2-7; 9 bases fit TRBD1. V lost 3 bases to trimming and J lost 0 bases; unmatched junction nucleotides: 4. Per germline, CDR1 SGHRS and CDR2 YFSETQ. The CDR3 runs 15 residues. The DNA of the CDR3 is TGCGCCAGCAGCTGGACAGGGGAAAGCTCCTACGAGCAGTACTTC. Translating it yields CASSWTGESSYEQYF.

This clonotype was observed a few times. This chain uses TRBV6-2 or TRBV6-3 with TRBJ2-1, with D possibly being TRBD2 (6 bases). Germline V gene lookup returns CDR1 MNHEY and CDR2 SVGEGT. The CDR3 sequence is 15 residues long. Deletions cut 4 bases from V and 4 bases from J, with 14 bases between. CDR3: CASSWTRGTYNEQFF. CDR3 bases: TGTGCCAGCAGTTGGACTCGCGGGACTTACAATGAGCAGTTCTTC.